These T cell receptor beta chains were read from a single sample in a study of CDR3 diversity in severe acne. Each CDR3 protein is one row after TCRdb ran MiXCR on the PCR reads. This table has 100,000 or so distinct CDR3 sequences, 51% appearing once. What was sequenced was blood. These receptors were obtained from a male donor with acne. Both conserved end residues are part of each CDR3. The order of the fields is J gene, V gene, CDR3 protein.

J: TRBJ2-7
V: TRBV7-9
CDR3: CASSWGGRAYEQYF

J: TRBJ2-3
V: TRBV7-2
CDR3: CASSQEPSGTMSQYF

J: TRBJ2-1
V: TRBV24-1
CDR3: CATSEDLNEQFF

J: TRBJ1-2
V: TRBV15
CDR3: CATSRLRDKDGYTF

J: TRBJ2-3
V: TRBV25-1
CDR3: CASSQFPGQDLDTQYF

J: TRBJ1-2
V: TRBV10-3
CDR3: CAIRFDGNSYYGYTF

J: TRBJ1-1
V: TRBV7-9
CDR3: CASSLGTANTEAFF

J: TRBJ2-7
V: TRBV7-2
CDR3: CASSLMGEQYF

J: TRBJ2-7
V: TRBV6-1
CDR3: CASSPSLAGVHEQHF

J: TRBJ1-2
V: TRBV9
CDR3: CASSLSLDGPANYGYTF

J: TRBJ1-2
V: TRBV24-1
CDR3: CATSDRSVPGYTF

J: TRBJ1-1
V: TRBV27
CDR3: CASSFARGATEAFF

J: TRBJ2-1
V: TRBV20-1
CDR3: CSAGERTSGGNNEQFF

J: TRBJ2-5
V: TRBV10-3
CDR3: CAMGGGTETQYF

J: TRBJ2-7
V: TRBV5-6
CDR3: CASRIRLGRSYEQYF

J: TRBJ2-7
V: TRBV12-3/TRBV12-4
CDR3: CASSVGGDEQYF

J: TRBJ2-3
V: TRBV7-2
CDR3: CASHPGRAARGDTQYF

J: TRBJ2-7
V: TRBV7-2
CDR3: CASSLAAGDEQYF

J: TRBJ1-1
V: TRBV20-1
CDR3: CSASARDRYEDTEAFF

J: TRBJ1-1
V: TRBV2
CDR3: CASSDGGGAFF

J: TRBJ1-4
V: TRBV10-3
CDR3: CAISETRQGAFATNEKLFF

J: TRBJ1-1
V: TRBV25-1
CDR3: CASRFLGWGFF

J: TRBJ2-1
V: TRBV10-1
CDR3: CASSESMGSGRMQFF

J: TRBJ1-1
V: TRBV5-1
CDR3: CASSLAGVGAAFF

J: TRBJ1-1
V: TRBV7-3
CDR3: CASSLSGGGAEAFF

J: TRBJ1-2
V: TRBV5-4
CDR3: CASSWTSGQSYGYTF

J: TRBJ2-7
V: TRBV20-1
CDR3: CSARDRPGRLNYEQYF

J: TRBJ1-4
V: TRBV7-9
CDR3: CASSPQGRNDKLFF

J: TRBJ2-7
V: TRBV3-1
CDR3: CASSQDDSGDGPYEQYF

J: TRBJ2-5
V: TRBV20-1
CDR3: CSANPLTSMREIQYF

J: TRBJ2-7
V: TRBV6-6
CDR3: CASRTGRGAYEQYF

J: TRBJ1-3
V: TRBV7-2
CDR3: CASSAQGGNTIYF

J: TRBJ2-1
V: TRBV6-6
CDR3: CASSYSSGYEQFF

J: TRBJ2-5
V: TRBV5-1
CDR3: CASSLDGQERETQYF

J: TRBJ1-3
V: TRBV7-8
CDR3: CASSLETGQSLSGNTIYF

J: TRBJ1-1
V: TRBV7-9
CDR3: CAGQRNTEAFF

J: TRBJ2-1
V: TRBV9
CDR3: CASSVGGQGKYNEQFF

J: TRBJ1-1
V: TRBV6-6
CDR3: CASSEAMTANTEAFF

J: TRBJ2-1
V: TRBV6-1
CDR3: CASGRSGEGNEQLF

J: TRBJ1-6
V: TRBV19
CDR3: CASTPGQVPRSPLHF

J: TRBJ2-2
V: TRBV7-3
CDR3: CASSSEAGGAGELFF

J: TRBJ2-7
V: TRBV6-5
CDR3: CASSYRQSSYEQYF

J: TRBJ2-4
V: TRBV29-1
CDR3: CSVVGQGDYIQYF

J: TRBJ1-6
V: TRBV12-3/TRBV12-4
CDR3: CASGAPLHF

J: TRBJ2-5
V: TRBV9
CDR3: CASSVVSGSMETQYF